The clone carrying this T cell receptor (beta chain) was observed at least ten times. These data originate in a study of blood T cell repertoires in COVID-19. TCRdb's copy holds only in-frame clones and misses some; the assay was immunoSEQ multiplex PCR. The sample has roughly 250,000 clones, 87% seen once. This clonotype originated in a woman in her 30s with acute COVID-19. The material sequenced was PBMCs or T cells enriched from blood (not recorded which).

Written as DNA, the CDR3 is TGTGCCAGCAGTCTCGCGAACACCGGGGAGCTGTTTTTT. As protein: CASSLANTGELFF. The chain links TRBV27 to TRBJ2-2; D remains unclear. Trimming left V 5 bases short and J 0 bases short, with 4 bases between. CDR1 and CDR2 from the germline V gene are MNHEY and SMNVEV (reference sequence). The CDR3 loop spans 13 amino acids.